A single sample gave rise to the 5 T cell receptor beta chains below, sequenced in a study of blood T cell repertoires in COVID-19. The method was immunoSEQ multiplex PCR; TCRdb's version includes in-frame clones alone and lacks a portion of them. The sample gives under 200,000 clones, about 88% of which show up once; around 7% is in the top ten. Sequenced: peripheral blood. The receptors originated from a woman aged 80 or over in a cohort sampled during active or convalescent COVID-19.

The chain recombines TRBV3-1 (or the pseudogene TRBV3-2) with TRBJ2-3; D ambiguous. The germline CDR1 and CDR2 sequences are LGHDT and YNNKEL (reference sequence). The CDR3 has 15 amino acids. V dropped 7 bases and J dropped 0 bases, with 14 bases sitting between them. As DNA, the CDR3 is TGTGCCAGCACCCCAGGATTTACTAGCACAGATACGCAGTATTTT. Protein sequence: CASTPGFTSTDTQYF.

This chain connects TRBV28 to TRBJ2-2; D is perhaps TRBD2 (7 bases). Trimming pared 4 bases from V and 0 bases from J, leaving 12 bases between. Germline CDR1 MDHEN, CDR2 SYDVKM. The CDR3 is 16 residues long. The chain's CDR3 is CASSWGGRTNTGELFF. The DNA of the CDR3 is TGTGCCAGCAGTTGGGGGGGGCGTACGAACACCGGGGAGCTGTTTTTT.

The J gene is TRBJ2-7, the V gene TRBV10-3; 9 nucleotides match TRBD1. The CDR3 extends over 12 amino acids. V lost 9 bases to trimming and J lost 4 bases; unmatched junction nucleotides: 4. Germline V CDR1 and CDR2: ENHRY, SYGVKD. This CDR3 reads CAIGQGTYEQYF. The CDR3 DNA sequence: TGTGCCATAGGACAGGGGACGTACGAGCAGTACTTC.

CDR3 sequence: CASGSSVRGLSYNEQFF. In DNA form, the CDR3 reads TGTGCTAGTGGGTCATCGGTTAGGGGTCTTTCCTACAATGAGCAGTTCTTC. The J gene is TRBJ2-1, the V gene TRBV12-5, with D perhaps matching TRBD1 (5 bases). V was pared by 6 bases and J by 1 base, with 19 bases between. CDR1 and CDR2 (germline): LGHNT, FRNRAP. This CDR3 has 17 residues.

V is TRBV5-1 and J is TRBJ2-7; 7 bases match TRBD1. CDR3 length: 14 amino acids. Trimming took 0 bases from V and 2 from J; bases not matched to a gene: 2. Germline CDR1 is SGHRS and CDR2 is YFSETQ. As DNA, the CDR3 is TGCGCCAGCAGCTTGGTGACAGGGACCTACGAGCAGTACTTC. This gives the protein CASSLVTGTYEQYF.